Each of the 27 T cell receptor beta chains below was sequenced from the same sample in a study of blood T cell repertoires in COVID-19 (TCRdb year 2020). To prepare the library, the immunoSEQ multiplex PCR assay was applied. TCRdb stores this immuneACCESS table with in-frame sequences only. Part of the clones is absent; in the studies checked, under half of the shortfall reflects unresolved V genes, and no reason is known for the rest. Counted in this sample were over 350,000 clones; around nine tenths of them appeared once. The top ten clones comprise about 2% of the sample. Material for sequencing was PBMCs or T cells enriched from blood (not recorded which). The receptors were gathered from a woman aged 18-30 years with acute COVID-19.

This clone was observed once. The V call is TRBV18, the J call TRBJ1-2; 7 positions match TRBD1. Germline V gives CDR1 KGHSH, CDR2 LQKENI. V shed 2 bases, J shed 5 bases, and the junction held 5 bases outside the gene matches. This CDR3 region has 14 residues. The CDR3 loop reads CASSPSTGSYGYTF. The DNA of the CDR3 is TGTGCCAGCTCACCATCGACAGGGAGTTATGGCTACACCTTC.

This clone showed up just a few times. This chain connects TRBV14 to TRBJ1-6; 7 bases agree with TRBD1. In germline, CDR1 is SGHDN, CDR2 FVKESK. This CDR3 spans 14 amino acids. Trimming at V came to 5 bases and at J to 3 bases, leaving 1 base not matched to a gene. Written as DNA, the CDR3 is TGTGCCAGCAGCACAGGGGACTATAATTCACCCCTCCACTTT. Amino acid sequence: CASSTGDYNSPLHF.

The chain uses TRBV5-1 and TRBJ1-1; 9 bases match TRBD1. The J segment lost 5 bases and the V segment lost 4 bases, leaving 6 bases of the junction unmatched. The CDR3 runs 14 residues. CDR1 is SGHRS and CDR2 is YFSETQ in the germline V gene. CDR3 sequence (DNA): TGCGCCAGCAGCGTGGACAGGGGTGGTACTGAAGCTTTCTTT. Translation: CASSVDRGGTEAFF.

In this sample, this clone turned up once. This sequence joins TRBV7-3 and TRBJ2-5, with 8 bases matching TRBD2. The V gene end was trimmed by 5 bases and the J gene end by 1 base; junction bases not matched to a gene: 6. Per germline, CDR1 SGHTA and CDR2 FQGTGA. The CDR3 contains 15 residues. CDR3 sequence reads: CASSPTSGPQETQYF. The DNA of the CDR3 is TGTGCCAGCAGCCCAACTAGCGGCCCCCAAGAGACCCAGTACTTC.

The chain joins TRBV11-2 to TRBJ2-7, with 8 bases aligning to TRBD1. Germline CDR1 is SGHAT and CDR2 is FQNNGV. V lost 2 bases, J lost 2 bases, and 8 bases stayed unmatched. The CDR3 runs 16 residues. This CDR3 reads CASSLHGQGIPYEQYF. The CDR3 DNA sequence: TGTGCCAGCAGCTTACACGGACAGGGAATTCCCTACGAGCAGTACTTC.

Comments on this clone: Distinct nucleotide sequences in the sample also encode this CDR3. This chain joins TRBV24-1 and TRBJ1-1; possibly TRBD1 for D (6 bases). CDR3 length: 14 amino acids. Germline CDR1 reads KGHDR; CDR2 reads SFDVKD. The V gene lost 5 bases and the J gene lost 0 bases, with 9 bases spanning the gap. The CDR3 is CATSGGPMNTEAFF. The CDR3 nucleotides are TGTGCCACCAGTGGGGGGCCCATGAACACTGAAGCTTTCTTT.

This clone came up once. The V call is TRBV11-3, the J call TRBJ2-3, with D unclear. The CDR3 extends over 14 amino acids. Germline-derived CDR1 and CDR2 are SGHNT and YENEEA. V was shortened by 5 bases and J by 1 base, with 10 bases between the two germline ends. The CDR3 sequence: CASSPRSGTDTQYF. CDR3 in DNA: TGTGCCAGCAGCCCTAGGTCGGGCACAGATACGCAGTATTTT.

This chain uses TRBV19 with TRBJ1-5; D is uncertain. CDR3 length: 13 residues. CDR1 and CDR2 from the germline V gene are LNHDA and SQIVND (reference sequence). Trimming left V 8 bases short and J 2 bases short, with 10 bases between. CDR3 bases: TGTGCCAGTTACCACGGGGGCAATCAGCCCCAGCATTTT. It is translated as CASYHGGNQPQHF.

In the case of this clone: At one boundary the junction diverges from the germline segment, which might be a read error. V is TRBV7-7 and J is TRBJ2-5; D unresolved. Germline V lookup: CDR1 SSHAT, CDR2 FNYEAQ (reference sequence). The CDR3 consists of 15 residues. CDR3 residues: CASSESAGSRETQYF. The CDR3 DNA reads TGTGCTAGCAGCGAGTCGGCTGGGTCTAGGGAGACCCAGTACTTC.

The chain carries TRBV9 and TRBJ2-3; TRBD2 matches at 10 bases. From germline, CDR1 is SGDLS and CDR2 YYNGEE. V shed 5 bases and J 2 bases; nucleotides not matched to a gene: 2. CDR3 size: 14 residues. CDR3 nucleotides: TGTGCCAGCAGAAGCGGGAGGGCCACAGATACGCAGTATTTT. It encodes CASRSGRATDTQYF.

The sample holds many counts of this clone. The genes are TRBV30 and TRBJ1-5; 8 nucleotides align to TRBD1. The CDR3 extends over 14 amino acids. In germline, CDR1 is GTSNPN, CDR2 SVGIG (reference sequence). After removal of 2 bases from V and 6 bases from J, the junction contained 6 bases not matched to a gene. For the CDR3, the DNA is TGTGCCTGGAGTTTTCCTACAGGGGGTCAGCCCCAGCATTTT. This sequence encodes CAWSFPTGGQPQHF.

CDR3 protein: CASSQDSGSGGGYEQFF. The CDR3 coding sequence is TGCGCCAGCAGCCAAGACAGCGGGAGTGGTGGGGGTTATGAGCAGTTCTTC. This sequence joins TRBV4-1 and TRBJ2-1; 8 bases agree with TRBD2. V was clipped by 0 bases and J by 8 bases; unmatched bases: 12. Germline CDR1 and CDR2: MGHRA and YSYEKL. This CDR3 is 17 amino acids long.

The rearrangement uses TRBV10-3 and TRBJ1-2, with 7 bases lining up with TRBD1. V trimming: 7 bases; J trimming: 3 bases; junction bases outside the gene matches: 5. The CDR3 consists of 13 residues. CDR1 and CDR2 from the germline V gene are ENHRY and SYGVKD. The CDR3 DNA follows: TGTGCCATCAAGGACAGGACAGACTATGGCTACACCTTC. Translation: CAIKDRTDYGYTF.

The gene calls are TRBV11-3 and TRBJ2-1; D ambiguous. The CDR3 runs 14 residues. CDR1 and CDR2 from the germline V gene are SGHNT and YENEEA. V lost 6 bases and J lost 6, with 15 bases in between. The chain's CDR3 is CASSKRLSSNEQFF. For the CDR3, the DNA is TGTGCCAGCAGTAAGCGCTTAAGTAGCAATGAGCAGTTCTTC.

The J gene is TRBJ1-3, the V gene TRBV20-1, with TRBD1 as a possible D gene (5 bases). With 5 bases removed from V and 3 bases from J, the gap between germline ends came to 14 bases. Germline loops: CDR1 DFQATT, CDR2 SNEGSKA (reference sequence). The CDR3 spans 14 residues. CDR3 bases: TGCAGTGCTGGTGACAGTACCGTTGGAAACACCATATATTTT. The encoded protein is CSAGDSTVGNTIYF.

The V call is TRBV4-3, the J call TRBJ2-5; D not certain. The V end was cut by 0 bases, the J end by 9 bases, with 11 bases between. This CDR3 is 13 amino acids long. Germline V CDR1 and CDR2: LGHNA, YSLEER. This CDR3 reads CASSQDLEVAQYF. The DNA of the CDR3 is TGCGCCAGCAGCCAAGATCTAGAGGTTGCCCAGTACTTC.

The J gene is TRBJ2-7, the V gene TRBV9; 8 bases are shared with TRBD1. The trim removed 4 bases at V and 0 bases at J, leaving 12 bases unmatched. Germline CDR1 SGDLS, CDR2 YYNGEE. CDR3 size: 17 residues. DNA of the CDR3: TGTGCCAGCAGCCCCTTGGGGACAGGTTCGTCCTCCTACGAGCAGTACTTC. Encoded protein: CASSPLGTGSSSYEQYF.

This clone was recorded a few times. The chain employs TRBV5-4 and TRBJ1-3; D is possibly TRBD1 (5 bases). From germline, CDR1 is SGHNT and CDR2 YYREEE (reference sequence). Trimming took off 4 bases at V and 0 bases at J, with 11 bases between the two ends. The CDR3 spans 15 residues. DNA for the CDR3: TGTGCCAGCAGCCAATCTACAGGCTCTGGAAACACCATATATTTT. Translating it yields CASSQSTGSGNTIYF. Variable domain in full (rest from reference TRBV5-4 and TRBJ1-3): ETGVTQSPTHLIKTRGQQVTLRCSSQSGHNTVSWYQQALGQGPQFIFQYYREEENGRGNFPPRFSGLQFPNYSSELNVNALELDDSALYLCASSQSTGSGNTIYFGEGSWLTVV.

The CDR3 DNA reads TGTGCCAGCAGCGATTCGGGTAAACCCTACGAGCAGTACTTC. It yields the protein CASSDSGKPYEQYF. This rearrangement joins TRBV6-5 to TRBJ2-7; D unclear. The V gene's germline CDR1 is MNHEY and CDR2 SVGAGI. The CDR3 runs 14 residues. V was cut by 6 bases and J by 2 bases, with 14 bases left in between.

This clone was seen a handful of times. The chain combines TRBV3-1 (or the pseudogene TRBV3-2) with TRBJ2-5; D unresolved. V lost 1 base, J lost 4 bases, and 10 bases lay in between. Germline V gives CDR1 LGHDT, CDR2 YNNKEL (reference sequence). CDR3 length: 14 amino acids. DNA for the CDR3: TGTGCCAGCAGCCAAGGTGCGGTTGGAGAGACCCAGTACTTC. This encodes CASSQGAVGETQYF.

The chain links TRBV7-9 to TRBJ2-2, with TRBD1 matching over 8 bases. The CDR3 is 18 residues long. The V gene's germline CDR1 is SEHNR and CDR2 FQNEAQ (reference sequence). The trim removed 4 bases at V and 5 bases at J, leaving 15 bases unmatched. This CDR3 is CASSSYGQGSGETGELFF. CDR3 DNA sequence: TGTGCCAGCAGCTCATATGGACAGGGTTCGGGGGAAACCGGGGAGCTGTTTTTT.

V usage is TRBV19 and J usage is TRBJ2-5, with 7 bases matching TRBD1. The V gene end was trimmed by 7 bases and the J gene end by 1 base; junction bases not matched to a gene: 6. The CDR3 runs 14 residues. Germline V gene sequence: CDR1 LNHDA, CDR2 SQIVND (reference sequence). The CDR3 loop is CASTPGGVQETQYF. CDR3 coding DNA: TGTGCCAGTACCCCAGGGGGAGTCCAAGAGACCCAGTACTTC.

The V and J genes are TRBV7-2 and TRBJ1-1, with a weak D call TRBD1 (5 bases). The CDR3 is made up of 13 amino acids. Germline V gene data show CDR1 as SGHTA and CDR2 as FQGNSA. V was pared by 1 base and J by 3 bases, with 6 bases between. CDR3 sequence: CASSLVGDTEAFF. CDR3 sequence (DNA): TGTGCCAGCAGCTTAGTAGGGGACACTGAAGCTTTCTTT.

V gene TRBV7-2 combines with J gene TRBJ1-1, with no clear D. Germline V gives CDR1 SGHTA, CDR2 FQGNSA. The V end lost 3 bases, the J end lost 7 bases, and 9 bases lay between the germline ends. The CDR3 sequence is 12 residues long. CDR3 region: CASSFTINEAFF. DNA for the CDR3: TGTGCCAGCAGCTTTACAATAAATGAAGCTTTCTTT.

This clone has only one observation. The rearrangement joins TRBV29-1 to TRBJ2-1; 7 bases are a match to TRBD1. The ends lost 7 bases at V and 6 bases at J; junction bases unmatched: 6. The CDR3 runs 12 residues. The germline V gene has CDR1 SQVTM and CDR2 ANQGSEA. As DNA, the CDR3 is TGCAGCGCCACGCCAGGGGGCAATGAGCAGTTCTTC. Protein product: CSATPGGNEQFF.

The gene calls are TRBV15 and TRBJ1-2; TRBD1 matches at 10 bases. The CDR3 extends over 14 amino acids. Losses at the gene ends were 5 bases for V and 7 bases for J; bases not matched to a gene: 7. Looked up from germline, CDR1 is LNHNV and CDR2 is YYDKDF (reference sequence). Here the CDR3 DNA reads TGTGCCACCAGCCTCCCGGGACAGGGGTTTGGCTACACCTTC. Its protein is CATSLPGQGFGYTF.

The rearrangement links TRBV7-2 to TRBJ2-2; D perhaps matches TRBD2 (6 bases). Germline loops: CDR1 SGHTA, CDR2 FQGNSA. This CDR3 region has 14 residues. V lost 2 bases and J 5 bases, leaving 9 bases between the germline ends. CDR3 in amino acids: CASSLFGGTGELFF. In nucleotides, the CDR3 is TGTGCCAGCAGCTTATTTGGAGGGACCGGGGAGCTGTTTTTT.